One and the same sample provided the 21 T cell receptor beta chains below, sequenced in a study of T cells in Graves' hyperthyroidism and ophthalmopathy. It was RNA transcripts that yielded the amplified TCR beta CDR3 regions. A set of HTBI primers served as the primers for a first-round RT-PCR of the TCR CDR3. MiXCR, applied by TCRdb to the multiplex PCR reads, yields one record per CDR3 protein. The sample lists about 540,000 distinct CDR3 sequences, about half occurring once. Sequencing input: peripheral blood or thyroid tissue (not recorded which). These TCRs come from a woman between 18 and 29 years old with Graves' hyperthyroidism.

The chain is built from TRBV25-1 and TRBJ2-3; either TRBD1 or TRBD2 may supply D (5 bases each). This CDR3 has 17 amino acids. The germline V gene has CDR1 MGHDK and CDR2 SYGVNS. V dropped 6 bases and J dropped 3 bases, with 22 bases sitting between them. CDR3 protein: CASSLPRGVIVTDTQYF. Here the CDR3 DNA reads TGTGCCAGCAGCCTACCACGAGGGGTGATAGTGACAGATACGCAGTATTTT.

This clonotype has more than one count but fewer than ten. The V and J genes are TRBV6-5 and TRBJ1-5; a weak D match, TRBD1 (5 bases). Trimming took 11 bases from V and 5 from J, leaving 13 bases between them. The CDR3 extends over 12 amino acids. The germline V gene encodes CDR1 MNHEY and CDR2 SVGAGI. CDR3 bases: TGTGCCGTGGGGGGACCTGATCAGCCCCAGCATTTT. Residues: CAVGGPDQPQHF.

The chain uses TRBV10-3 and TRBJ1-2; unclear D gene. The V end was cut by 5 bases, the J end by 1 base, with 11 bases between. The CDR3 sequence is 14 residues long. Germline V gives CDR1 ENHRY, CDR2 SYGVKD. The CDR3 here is CAISLMDLNYGYTF. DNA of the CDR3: TGTGCCATCAGTTTGATGGACCTTAACTATGGCTACACCTTC.

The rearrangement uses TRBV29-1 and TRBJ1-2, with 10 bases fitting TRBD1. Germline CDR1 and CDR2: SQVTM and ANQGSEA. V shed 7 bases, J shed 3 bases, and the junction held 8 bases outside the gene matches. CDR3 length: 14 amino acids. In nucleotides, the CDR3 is TGCAGCGCCTTACAGGGGACAGGGGACTATGGCTACACCTTC. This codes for CSALQGTGDYGYTF.

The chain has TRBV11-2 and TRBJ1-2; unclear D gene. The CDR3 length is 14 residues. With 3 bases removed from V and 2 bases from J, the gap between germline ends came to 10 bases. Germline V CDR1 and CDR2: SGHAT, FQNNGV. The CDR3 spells CASSLGRPNYGYTF. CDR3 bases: TGTGCCAGCAGCTTGGGTCGTCCGAACTATGGCTACACCTTC.

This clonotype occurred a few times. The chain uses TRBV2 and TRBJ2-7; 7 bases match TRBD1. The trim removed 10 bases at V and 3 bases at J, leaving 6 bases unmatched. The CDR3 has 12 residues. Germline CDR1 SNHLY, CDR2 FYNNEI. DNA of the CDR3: TGTGCCACCACAGGGACAGTCTACGAGCAGTACTTC. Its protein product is CATTGTVYEQYF.

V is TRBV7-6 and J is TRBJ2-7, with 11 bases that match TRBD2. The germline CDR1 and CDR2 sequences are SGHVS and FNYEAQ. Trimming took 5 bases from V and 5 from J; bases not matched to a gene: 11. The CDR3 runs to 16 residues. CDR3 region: CASSQDRLAGGNEQYF. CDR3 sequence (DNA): TGTGCCAGCAGCCAAGATCGGCTAGCGGGAGGCAACGAGCAGTACTTC.

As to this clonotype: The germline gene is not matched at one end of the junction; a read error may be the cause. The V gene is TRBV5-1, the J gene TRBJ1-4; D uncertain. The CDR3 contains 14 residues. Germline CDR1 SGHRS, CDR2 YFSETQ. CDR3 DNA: TGCGCCAGCAGCTTGACGGTAACTAATGGAAAACTGTTTTTT. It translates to CASSLTVTNGKLFF.

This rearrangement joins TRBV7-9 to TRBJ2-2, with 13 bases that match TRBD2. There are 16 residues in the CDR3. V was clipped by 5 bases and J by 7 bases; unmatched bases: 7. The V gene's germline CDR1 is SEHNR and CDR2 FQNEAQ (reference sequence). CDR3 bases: TGTGCCAGCAGCCACGGGACTAGCGGGACGAGCGGGGAGCTGTTTTTT. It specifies CASSHGTSGTSGELFF. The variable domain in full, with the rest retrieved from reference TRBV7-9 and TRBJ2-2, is DTGVSQNPRHKITKRGQNVTFRCDPISEHNRLYWYRQTLGQGPEFLTYFQNEAQLEKSRLLSDRFSAERPKGSFSTLEIQRTEQGDSAMYLCASSHGTSGTSGELFFGEGSRLTVL.

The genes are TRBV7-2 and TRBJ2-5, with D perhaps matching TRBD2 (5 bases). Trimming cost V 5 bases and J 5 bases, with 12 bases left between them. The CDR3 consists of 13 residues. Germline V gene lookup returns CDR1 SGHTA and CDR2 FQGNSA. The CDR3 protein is CASSPPGSETQYF. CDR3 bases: TGTGCCAGCAGCCCGCCGGGAAGTGAGACCCAGTACTTC.

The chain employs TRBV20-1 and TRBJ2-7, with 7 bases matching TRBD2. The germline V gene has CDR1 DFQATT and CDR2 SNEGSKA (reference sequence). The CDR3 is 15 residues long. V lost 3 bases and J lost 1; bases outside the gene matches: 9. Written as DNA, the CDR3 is TGCAGTGCTAGTCCACTAGCGATCCTTTCCTACGAGCAGTACTTC. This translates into CSASPLAILSYEQYF.

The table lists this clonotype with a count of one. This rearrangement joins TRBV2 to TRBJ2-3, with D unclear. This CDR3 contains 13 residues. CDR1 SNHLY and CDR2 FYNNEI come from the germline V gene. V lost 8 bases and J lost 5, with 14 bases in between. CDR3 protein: CASQTPVLDTQYF. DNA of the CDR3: TGTGCCAGCCAGACACCAGTGTTAGATACGCAGTATTTT.

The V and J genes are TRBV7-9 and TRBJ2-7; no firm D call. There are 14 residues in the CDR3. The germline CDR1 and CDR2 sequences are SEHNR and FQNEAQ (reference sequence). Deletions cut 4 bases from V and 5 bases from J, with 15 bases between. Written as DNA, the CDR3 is TGTGCCAGCAGCTCCCCGGGCCCCCTTAACGAGCAGTACTTC. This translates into CASSSPGPLNEQYF.

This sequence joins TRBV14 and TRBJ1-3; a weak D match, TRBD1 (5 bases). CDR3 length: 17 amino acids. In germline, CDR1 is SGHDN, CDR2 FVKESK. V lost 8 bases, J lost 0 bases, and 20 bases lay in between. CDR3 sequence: CASSASGTPSSGNTIYF. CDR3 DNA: TGTGCCAGCTCAGCCTCCGGGACGCCAAGCTCTGGAAACACCATATATTTT.

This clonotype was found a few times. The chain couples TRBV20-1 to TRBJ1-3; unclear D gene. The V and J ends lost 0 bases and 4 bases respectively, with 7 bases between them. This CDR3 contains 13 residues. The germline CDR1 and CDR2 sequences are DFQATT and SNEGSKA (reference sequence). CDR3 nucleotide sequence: TGCAGTGCTAGAGATATACGGGGAAACACCATATATTTT. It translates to CSARDIRGNTIYF.

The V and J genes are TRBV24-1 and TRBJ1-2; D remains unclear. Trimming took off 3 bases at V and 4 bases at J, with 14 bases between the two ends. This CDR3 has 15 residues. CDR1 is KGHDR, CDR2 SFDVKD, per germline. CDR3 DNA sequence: TGTGCCACCAGTGATCCGGCCGGGTCGGGCTATGGCTACACCTTC. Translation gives CATSDPAGSGYGYTF.

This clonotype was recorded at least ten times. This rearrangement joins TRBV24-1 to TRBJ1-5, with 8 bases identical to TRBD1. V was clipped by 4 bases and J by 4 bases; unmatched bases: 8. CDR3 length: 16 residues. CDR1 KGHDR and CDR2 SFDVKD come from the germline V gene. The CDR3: CATSDTRDRPNQPQHF. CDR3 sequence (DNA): TGTGCCACCAGTGACACCCGGGACAGGCCTAATCAGCCCCAGCATTTT.

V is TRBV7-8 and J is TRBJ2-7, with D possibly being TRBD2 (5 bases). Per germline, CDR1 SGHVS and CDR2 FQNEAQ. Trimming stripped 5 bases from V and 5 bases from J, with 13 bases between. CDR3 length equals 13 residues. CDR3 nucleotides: TGTGCCAGCAGCCTACTAGTGAGACACGAGCAGTACTTC. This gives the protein CASSLLVRHEQYF.

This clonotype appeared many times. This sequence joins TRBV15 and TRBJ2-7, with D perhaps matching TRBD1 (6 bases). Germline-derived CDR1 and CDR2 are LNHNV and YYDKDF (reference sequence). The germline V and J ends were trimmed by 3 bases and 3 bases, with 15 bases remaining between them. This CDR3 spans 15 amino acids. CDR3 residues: CATSSLGRGNYEQYF. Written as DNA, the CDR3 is TGTGCCACCAGCAGCTTAGGCAGGGGCAACTACGAGCAGTACTTC.

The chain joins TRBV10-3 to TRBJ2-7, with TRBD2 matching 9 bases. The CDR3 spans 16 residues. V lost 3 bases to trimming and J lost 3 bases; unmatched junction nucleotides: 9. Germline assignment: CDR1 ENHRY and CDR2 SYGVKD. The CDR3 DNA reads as TGTGCCATCAGTGACTATAGCGGGAGAATTTACTACGAGCAGTACTTC. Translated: CAISDYSGRIYYEQYF.

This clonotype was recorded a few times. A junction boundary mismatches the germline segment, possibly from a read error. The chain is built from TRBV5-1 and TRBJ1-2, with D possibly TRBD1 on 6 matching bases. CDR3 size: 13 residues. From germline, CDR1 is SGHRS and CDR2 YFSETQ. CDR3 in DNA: TGTGCCAGCAGCTCGTCCGGACAGTCTGGCTACACCTTC. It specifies CASSSSGQSGYTF.